These T cell receptor beta chains were read from a single sample in a study of T cells in Graves' hyperthyroidism and ophthalmopathy. TCRdb redid the calling of the multiplex PCR reads with MiXCR, one entry per CDR3 protein. The sample has a few hundred thousand distinct CDR3 sequences; around 45% are singletons. Material: peripheral blood or thyroid tissue (not recorded which). These receptors all come from an adult woman with Graves' disease, either hyperthyroidism or ophthalmopathy (not recorded which). Each CDR3 is given without its conserved first and last residue. Clone size is not always given. Where it is, it says once, few, many or a class for expanded clones.

clone size: .
V gene: TRBV2
CDR3 protein: ASSEGFNPNYGYT

clone size: many
V gene: TRBV7-9
CDR3 protein: ASSDYTGRSLGEQY

clone size: .
V gene: TRBV11-2
CDR3 protein: ASSHSVPTNYGYT

clone size: .
V gene: TRBV5-4
CDR3 protein: ASSDRQGMGGYT

clone size: few
V gene: TRBV29-1
CDR3 protein: SVELVGQETQY

clone size: .
V gene: TRBV5-1
CDR3 protein: ASSWREDSGEQY

clone size: .
V gene: TRBV6-2/TRBV6-3
CDR3 protein: ASRGTTQETQY

clone size: .
V gene: TRBV11-2
CDR3 protein: ASSPNLGVGSPPGTEAF

clone size: many
V gene: TRBV27
CDR3 protein: ASSFTPPETQY

clone size: .
V gene: TRBV30
CDR3 protein: AWSPDRGSQPQH

clone size: many
V gene: TRBV5-1
CDR3 protein: ASSLAELVGTGELF

clone size: .
V gene: TRBV10-3
CDR3 protein: AITGDNDSPLH

clone size: many
V gene: TRBV7-8
CDR3 protein: ASSTSSGDYSNQPQH

clone size: .
V gene: TRBV20-1
CDR3 protein: SARASQYNSPLH

clone size: many
V gene: TRBV19
CDR3 protein: ASSDRRNQPQH

clone size: once
V gene: TRBV10-3
CDR3 protein: AISGVDGGPPIDEQY

clone size: many
V gene: TRBV2
CDR3 protein: ASSPEGGPDGELF

clone size: .
V gene: TRBV9
CDR3 protein: AVQVAANTGELF

clone size: many
V gene: TRBV20-1
CDR3 protein: SARDETATGNTIY

clone size: few
V gene: TRBV28
CDR3 protein: ASRPPGTNEKLF

clone size: .
V gene: TRBV5-1
CDR3 protein: ASSLLTGGGTGELF

clone size: few
V gene: TRBV5-1
CDR3 protein: ASSLVGAGNTIY

clone size: few
V gene: TRBV7-6
CDR3 protein: ASSRRAASYEQY

clone size: many
V gene: TRBV10-2
CDR3 protein: ASSPDRVQETQY

clone size: .
V gene: TRBV2
CDR3 protein: ASSEEGSYGYT

clone size: .
V gene: TRBV4-3
CDR3 protein: ASSQSGVVGELF

clone size: .
V gene: TRBV9
CDR3 protein: ASSSGLAGGLQETQY

clone size: .
V gene: TRBV7-7
CDR3 protein: ASSAGPYQPQH

clone size: .
V gene: TRBV20-1
CDR3 protein: SALLSGQETQY

clone size: .
V gene: TRBV7-8
CDR3 protein: ASSLAFSQPQH

clone size: .
V gene: TRBV5-1
CDR3 protein: ASSSGYTGETQY

clone size: many
V gene: TRBV5-1
CDR3 protein: ASSSRQGHNEKLF

clone size: many
V gene: TRBV10-3
CDR3 protein: AISEQVGQPQH

clone size: .
V gene: TRBV24-1
CDR3 protein: ATSDLGRNQETQY

clone size: few
V gene: TRBV29-1
CDR3 protein: SVTARSYEQY

clone size: .
V gene: TRBV2
CDR3 protein: ACSASSAELHSNQPQH

clone size: .
V gene: TRBV20-1
CDR3 protein: SASLGTTGNAEAF

clone size: few
V gene: TRBV6-6
CDR3 protein: ASSLEPGTGNYGYT

clone size: once
V gene: TRBV7-9
CDR3 protein: ASSPAATGYYEQYFGNTIY

clone size: few
V gene: TRBV20-1
CDR3 protein: SAKVQGTLAKHGF

clone size: few
V gene: TRBV19
CDR3 protein: ASSTGQAGGQPQH

clone size: .
V gene: TRBV29-1
CDR3 protein: SVGRTDASGANVLT

clone size: many
V gene: TRBV4-1
CDR3 protein: ASSQLRGDSNQPQH

clone size: many
V gene: TRBV12-3/TRBV12-4
CDR3 protein: ASSLAPRETQY

clone size: .
V gene: TRBV7-3
CDR3 protein: ASSPGLAGLRAGELF

clone size: many
V gene: TRBV7-9
CDR3 protein: ASSPARGGISGANVLT

clone size: .
V gene: TRBV6-1
CDR3 protein: ASSSIQEIRGYT

clone size: many
V gene: TRBV5-1
CDR3 protein: ASSLDIATNEKLF

clone size: .
V gene: TRBV7-8
CDR3 protein: ASSLGRELGGYT

clone size: .
V gene: TRBV5-1
CDR3 protein: ASRHSGTGRNSPLH

clone size: .
V gene: TRBV29-1
CDR3 protein: SVPIGANVLT

clone size: many
V gene: TRBV7-9
CDR3 protein: ASSFTFDQPQH

clone size: .
V gene: TRBV7-3
CDR3 protein: ASSVPAGRGTEAF